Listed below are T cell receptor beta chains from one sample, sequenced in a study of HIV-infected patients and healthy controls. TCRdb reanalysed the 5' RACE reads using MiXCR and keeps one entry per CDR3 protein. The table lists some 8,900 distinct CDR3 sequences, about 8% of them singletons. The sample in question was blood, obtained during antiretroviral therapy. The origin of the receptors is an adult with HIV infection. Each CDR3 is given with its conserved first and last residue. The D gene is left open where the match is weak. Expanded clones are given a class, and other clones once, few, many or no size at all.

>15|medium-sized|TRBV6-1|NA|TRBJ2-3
CASSLQFADTDTQYF
TGTGCCAGCAGCTTGCAGTTCGCGGACACAGATACGCAGTATTTT
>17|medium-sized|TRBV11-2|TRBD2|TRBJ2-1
CASSPPWGRERSHEQFF
TGTGCCAGCAGCCCTCCGTGGGGGAGGGAAAGGAGCCATGAGCAGTTCTTC
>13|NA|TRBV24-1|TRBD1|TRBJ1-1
CATSEGQGTEAFF
TGTGCCACCAGTGAGGGACAGGGCACTGAAGCTTTCTTT
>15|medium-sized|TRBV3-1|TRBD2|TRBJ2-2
CASRDVAGNTGELFF
TGTGCCAGCAGAGATGTAGCGGGGAACACCGGGGAGCTGTTTTTT
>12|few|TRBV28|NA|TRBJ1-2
CASTDEIYGYTF
TGTGCCAGCACGGACGAAATCTATGGCTACACCTTC
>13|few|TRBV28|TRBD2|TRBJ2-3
CASSLAGGDTQYF
TGTGCCAGCAGTTTAGCGGGAGGAGATACGCAGTATTTT
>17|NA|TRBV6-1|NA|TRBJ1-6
CASSEAQGSSYNSPLHF
TGTGCCAGCAGTGAAGCCCAGGGGAGCTCCTATAATTCACCCCTCCACTTT
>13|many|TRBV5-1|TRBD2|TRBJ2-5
CASSRTSEETQYF
TGCGCCAGCAGCCGGACTAGCGAAGAGACCCAGTACTTC
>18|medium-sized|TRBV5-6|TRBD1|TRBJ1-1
CASSVPVRGQGANTEAFF
TGTGCCAGCAGCGTCCCCGTCAGGGGGCAGGGGGCGAACACTGAAGCTTTCTTT
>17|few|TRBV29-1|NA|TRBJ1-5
CSVEKRGYRVSNQPQHF
TGCAGCGTTGAGAAAAGGGGGTACAGGGTAAGCAATCAGCCCCAGCATTTT
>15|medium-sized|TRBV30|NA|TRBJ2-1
CAWSEDARSDNEQFF
TGTGCCTGGAGTGAGGACGCGAGGTCTGACAATGAGCAGTTCTTC
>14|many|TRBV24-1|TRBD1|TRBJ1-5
CATSNRGSNQPQHF
TGTGCCACCAGTAACAGGGGGAGCAATCAGCCCCAGCATTTT
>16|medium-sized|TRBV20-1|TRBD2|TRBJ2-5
CSARDRGLADQETQYF
TGCAGTGCTAGAGACCGGGGACTAGCGGACCAAGAGACCCAGTACTTC
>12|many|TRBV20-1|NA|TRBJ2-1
CSAFHLYNEQFF
TGCAGTGCGTTCCACCTATACAATGAGCAGTTCTTC
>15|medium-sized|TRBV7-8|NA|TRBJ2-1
CASSSGLSSYNEQFF
TGTGCCAGCAGCTCGGGCCTGAGCTCCTACAATGAGCAGTTCTTC
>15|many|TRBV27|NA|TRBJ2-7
CASRLHRGGSYEQYF
TGTGCCAGCAGACTTCACAGGGGAGGGTCCTACGAGCAGTACTTC
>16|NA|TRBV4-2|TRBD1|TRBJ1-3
CASSAGTGSPGNTIYF
TGTGCCAGCAGCGCCGGGACAGGGTCGCCGGGAAACACCATATATTTT
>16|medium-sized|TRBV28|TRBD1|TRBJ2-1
CASSSRMDRSYNEQFF
TGTGCCAGCAGTTCCCGGATGGACAGGAGCTACAATGAGCAGTTCTTC
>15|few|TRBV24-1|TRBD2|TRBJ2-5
CATSPGLALVETQYF
TGTGCCACCAGTCCGGGACTAGCTCTTGTGGAGACCCAGTACTTC
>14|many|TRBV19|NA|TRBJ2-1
CASSDYSFNNEQFF
TGTGCCAGTAGCGATTACTCCTTCAACAATGAGCAGTTCTTC
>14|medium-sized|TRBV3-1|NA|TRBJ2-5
CASSPYRGQETQYF
TGTGCCAGCAGCCCATATCGGGGCCAAGAGACCCAGTACTTC
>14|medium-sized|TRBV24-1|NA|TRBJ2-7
CATSDAGQIYEQYF
TGTGCCACCAGTGATGCGGGACAGATCTACGAGCAGTACTTC
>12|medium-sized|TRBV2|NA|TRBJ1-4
CASAQGRQKLFF
TGTGCCAGCGCCCAGGGGAGGCAAAAACTGTTTTTT
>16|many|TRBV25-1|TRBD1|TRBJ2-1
CASSARTGRTINEQFF
TGTGCCAGCAGTGCTCGGACAGGGAGGACTATCAATGAGCAGTTCTTC
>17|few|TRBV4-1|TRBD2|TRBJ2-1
CASSQDWASGAINEQFF
TGCGCCAGCAGCCAAGATTGGGCTAGCGGGGCGATCAATGAGCAGTTCTTC
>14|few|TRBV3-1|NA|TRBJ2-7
CASRRGGASYEQYF
TGTGCCAGCCGACGGGGCGGGGCCTCCTACGAGCAGTACTTC
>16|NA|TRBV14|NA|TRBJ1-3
CASSLRDSEIMDTIYF
TGTGCCAGCAGCCTTAGGGACTCGGAAATTATGGACACCATATATTTT
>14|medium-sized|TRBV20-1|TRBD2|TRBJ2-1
CSVTGLAGVGEQFF
TGCAGTGTTACAGGACTAGCGGGAGTGGGGGAGCAGTTCTTC
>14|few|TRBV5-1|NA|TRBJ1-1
CASSLDIMNTEAFF
TGCGCCAGCAGCTTGGATATTATGAACACTGAAGCTTTCTTT
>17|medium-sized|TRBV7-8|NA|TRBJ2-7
CASSLAGTRRSSYEQYF
TGTGCCAGCAGCTTAGCGGGAACAAGAAGGAGCTCCTACGAGCAGTACTTC
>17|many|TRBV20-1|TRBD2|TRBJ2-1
CSAQTLAGGPSYNEQFF
TGCAGTGCTCAGACACTAGCGGGAGGACCTTCCTACAATGAGCAGTTCTTC
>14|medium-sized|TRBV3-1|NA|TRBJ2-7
CASSQSGTKNEQYF
TGTGCCAGCAGCCAATCAGGGACAAAAAACGAGCAGTACTTC
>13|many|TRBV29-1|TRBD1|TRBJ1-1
CSVDTDRGPEAFF
TGCAGCGTTGATACCGACAGGGGCCCGGAAGCTTTCTTT
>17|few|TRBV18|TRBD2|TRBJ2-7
CASSLREAEFYSYEQYF
TGTGCCAGCTCGCTCCGGGAGGCAGAGTTCTACTCCTACGAGCAGTACTTC
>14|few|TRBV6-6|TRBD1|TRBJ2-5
CASSQGQAFQTQYF
TGTGCCAGCAGTCAGGGACAGGCTTTCCAGACCCAGTACTTC
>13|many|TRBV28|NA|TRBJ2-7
CASSGDGSYEQYF
TGTGCCAGCAGCGGGGACGGATCCTACGAGCAGTACTTC
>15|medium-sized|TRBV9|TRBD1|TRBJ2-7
CASSVEGQGTYEQYF
TGTGCCAGCAGCGTAGAGGGACAGGGGACCTACGAGCAGTACTTC
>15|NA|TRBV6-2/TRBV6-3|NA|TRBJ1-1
CASSRLGIGSTEAFF
TGTGCCAGCAGTCGCTTGGGGATCGGGTCCACTGAAGCTTTCTTT
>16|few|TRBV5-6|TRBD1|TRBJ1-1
CASSLPTGGADTEAFF
TGTGCCAGCAGCTTGCCCACAGGGGGCGCGGACACTGAAGCTTTCTTT
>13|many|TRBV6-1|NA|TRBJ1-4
CASSEDRGEKLFF
TGTGCCAGCAGTGAGGACCGAGGGGAAAAACTGTTTTTT
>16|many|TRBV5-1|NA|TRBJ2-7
CASSLAWGARSYEQYF
TGCGCCAGCAGCCTGGCATGGGGAGCACGCTCCTACGAGCAGTACTTC
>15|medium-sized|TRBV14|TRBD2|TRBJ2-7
CASSLGTSGAYEQYF
TGTGCCAGCAGCCTAGGGACTAGCGGGGCCTACGAGCAGTACTTC
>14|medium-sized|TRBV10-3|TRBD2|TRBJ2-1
CAISSGRAINEQFF
TGTGCCATCTCTAGCGGGAGGGCCATCAATGAGCAGTTCTTC
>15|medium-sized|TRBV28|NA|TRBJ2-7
CASTPGGGRGYEQYF
TGTGCCAGCACCCCCGGTGGGGGGCGCGGGTACGAGCAGTACTTC
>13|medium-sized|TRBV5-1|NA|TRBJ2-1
CASSLGEPGEQFF
TGCGCCAGCAGCTTGGGGGAGCCCGGGGAGCAGTTCTTC
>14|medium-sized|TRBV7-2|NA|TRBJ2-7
CASSLARGAYEQYF
TGTGCCAGCAGCTTAGCCAGGGGGGCCTACGAGCAGTACTTC
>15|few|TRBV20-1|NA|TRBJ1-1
CSARDLVWANTEAFF
TGCAGTGCTAGAGATCTCGTATGGGCGAACACTGAAGCTTTCTTT
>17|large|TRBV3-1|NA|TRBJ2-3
CASSQDAGRGIKDTQYF
TGTGCCAGCAGCCAAGATGCGGGGCGAGGCATCAAAGATACGCAGTATTTT
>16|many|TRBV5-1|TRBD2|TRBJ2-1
CASSFTGLAGGSEQFF
TGCGCCAGCAGCTTTACCGGGCTAGCGGGGGGTTCTGAGCAGTTCTTC
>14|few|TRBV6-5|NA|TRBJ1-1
CASSLDLSVREAFF
TGTGCCAGCAGTTTGGACCTTAGCGTGCGAGAAGCTTTCTTT
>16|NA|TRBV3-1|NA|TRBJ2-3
CASSQGSWSFADTQYF
TGTGCCAGCAGCCAAGGGAGTTGGAGTTTTGCAGATACGCAGTATTTT
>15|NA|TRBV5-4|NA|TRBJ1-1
CASSLVASMNTEAFF
TGTGCCAGCAGCTTGGTGGCCTCCATGAACACTGAAGCTTTCTTT
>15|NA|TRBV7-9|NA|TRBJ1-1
CASSSLTVGNTEAFF
TGTGCCAGCAGCTCCCTTACGGTGGGGAACACTGAAGCTTTCTTT
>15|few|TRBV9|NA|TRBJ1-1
CASSRGPAPNTEAFF
TGTGCCAGCAGCCGGGGCCCAGCTCCCAACACTGAAGCTTTCTTT
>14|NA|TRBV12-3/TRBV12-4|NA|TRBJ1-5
CASSLSGDHQPQHF
TGTGCCAGCAGTTTATCAGGGGACCATCAGCCCCAGCATTTT
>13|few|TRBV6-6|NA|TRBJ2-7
CASSKGATYEQYF
TGTGCCAGCAGCAAAGGCGCAACCTACGAGCAGTACTTC
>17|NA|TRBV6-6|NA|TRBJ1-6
CASTRPGTRGGGSPLHF
TGTGCCAGCACTCGCCCCGGGACAAGGGGAGGAGGTTCACCCCTCCACTTT
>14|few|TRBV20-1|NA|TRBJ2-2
CSARDHRHAGELFF
TGCAGTGCTAGAGATCACCGGCACGCCGGGGAGCTGTTTTTT
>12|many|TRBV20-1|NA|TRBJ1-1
CSARTGMAEAFF
TGCAGTGCAAGAACAGGGATGGCTGAAGCTTTCTTT